These T cell receptor beta chains were read from a single sample in a study of cytomegalovirus exposure and HLA in healthy donors. The method was immunoSEQ multiplex PCR; TCRdb's version includes in-frame clones alone and lacks a portion of them. The table lists 90,000 to 100,000 clones, more than 75% of them singletons, with 2% to 2.5% in the top ten. Sequencing used PBMCs. The source of these receptors is a young man in good health and CMV-seronegative. Each CDR3 is given with its conserved first and last residue.

v_call cdr3_aa
TRBV5-8 CASSLVDRADYEQYF
TRBV4-2 CASSQGGITDNSPLHF
TRBV7-2 CASAGGWGETQYF
TRBV4-1 CASSQVLTGKGLVTGELFF
TRBV19 CASISAGTGYEDYGYTF
TRBV19 CASSTSGGRGRTEQYF
TRBV5-1 CASRPGQFLGPQHF
TRBV29-1 CSAEGAGGTDTQYF
TRBV6-5 CASSLQGGEEKLFF
TRBV7-2 CASSLVAGGRTDTQYF
TRBV25-1 CASSRSGSGTEAFF
TRBV4-2 CASSQAVAGGHTQYF
TRBV5-6 CASRSEGQANYGYTF
TRBV11-2 CASSPKLAGLKEQYF
TRBV5-5 CASSLIGNLNTEAFF
TRBV5-1 CASSSSGGPLPYEQYF
TRBV5-4 CASSTQGIKGTEAFF
TRBV9 CASSAFQEVLSGYTF
TRBV18 CASSLNGPDSYNEQFF
TRBV18 CASSPTLTGLTGELFF
TRBV7-9 CASSPQVSYEQYF
TRBV19 CASSIDGPGDYEQYF
TRBV10-3 CAISEEGGYTEAFF
TRBV7-3 CASSPGDRVAGELFF
TRBV6-1 CASSEKWDRGSGNTIYF
TRBV13 CASSLEGTGGLGELFF
TRBV4-1 CASSPLGTELFDEQFF
TRBV6-1 CASTTGTWDTIYF
TRBV7-8 CASSPSEGQYF
TRBV5-1 CASSLVGERGGRNEQFF
TRBV18 CASSLGPTGASYEQYF
TRBV10-3 CAISGTGEEGTEAFF
TRBV19 CASSPLGSGGRDTQYF
TRBV4-1 CASSQDQWFQGGYTF
TRBV14 CASSQGASPLHF
TRBV5-1 CASSLGDSSSPYEQYF
TRBV7-9 CASSLALNTEAFF
TRBV6-5 CASSYQGSMNTEAFF
TRBV7-6 CASSLWQGVFNEQFF
TRBV6-1 CASSLTGSGSTEAFF
TRBV18 CASSPPLAGGHGTQYF
TRBV6-5 CANTHDKGTNTIYF
TRBV19 CASSIERVTEAFF
TRBV5-4 CASSTGTADTQYF
TRBV4-1 CASSHVRQGTEAFF
TRBV19 CASSNPGTGNTIYF
TRBV5-5 CASNPNFRDRGHEQYF
TRBV4-2 CASSQAGGRTDTQYF
TRBV19 CASSIARAPNRFGDTETQYF
TRBV5-4 CASSLKLDGYTF
TRBV9 CASSQAGGRSYNEQFF
TRBV4-1 CASSQDGGQGHTEAFF
TRBV19 CASSAEDSYHQPQHF
TRBV5-6 CASSRTGNQPQHF
TRBV27 CASNRGTYNEQFF
TRBV6-1 CASSSQGAGGYGYTF
TRBV19 CASSQLQGFYGYTF